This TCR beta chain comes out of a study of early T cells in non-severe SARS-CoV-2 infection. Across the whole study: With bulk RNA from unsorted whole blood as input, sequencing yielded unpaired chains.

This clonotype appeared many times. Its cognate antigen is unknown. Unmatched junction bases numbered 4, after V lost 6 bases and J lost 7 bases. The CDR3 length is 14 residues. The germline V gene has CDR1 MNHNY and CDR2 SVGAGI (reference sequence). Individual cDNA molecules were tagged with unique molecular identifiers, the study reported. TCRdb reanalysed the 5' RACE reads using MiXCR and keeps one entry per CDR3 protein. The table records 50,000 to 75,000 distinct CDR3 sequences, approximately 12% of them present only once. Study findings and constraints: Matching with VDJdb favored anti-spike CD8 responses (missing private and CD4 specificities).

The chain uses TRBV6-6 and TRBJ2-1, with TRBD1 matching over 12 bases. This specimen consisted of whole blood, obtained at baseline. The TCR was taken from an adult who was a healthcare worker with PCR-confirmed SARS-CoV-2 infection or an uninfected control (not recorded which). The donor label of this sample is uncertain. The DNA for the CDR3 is TGTGCCAGCAGGGGACAGGGGGCGAGGAATGAGCAGTTCTTC. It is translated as CASRGQGARNEQFF.